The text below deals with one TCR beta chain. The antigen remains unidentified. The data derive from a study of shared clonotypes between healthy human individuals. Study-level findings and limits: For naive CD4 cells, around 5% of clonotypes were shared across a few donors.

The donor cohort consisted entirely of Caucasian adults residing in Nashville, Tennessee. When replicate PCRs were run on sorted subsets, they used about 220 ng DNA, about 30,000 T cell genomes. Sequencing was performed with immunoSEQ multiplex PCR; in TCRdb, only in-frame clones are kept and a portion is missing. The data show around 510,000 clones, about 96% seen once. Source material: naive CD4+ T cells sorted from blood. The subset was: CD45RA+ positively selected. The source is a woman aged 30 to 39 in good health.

The CDR3 is CSVERASPRGTEAFF. CDR3 coding DNA: TGCAGCGTTGAAAGGGCTTCGCCTAGGGGAACTGAAGCTTTCTTT. The chain carries TRBV29-1 and TRBJ1-1; perhaps TRBD1 as D (5 bases). V was cut by 2 bases and J by 5 bases, with 18 bases left in between. This CDR3 is built from 15 residues. Germline-derived CDR1 and CDR2 are SQVTM and ANQGSEA.